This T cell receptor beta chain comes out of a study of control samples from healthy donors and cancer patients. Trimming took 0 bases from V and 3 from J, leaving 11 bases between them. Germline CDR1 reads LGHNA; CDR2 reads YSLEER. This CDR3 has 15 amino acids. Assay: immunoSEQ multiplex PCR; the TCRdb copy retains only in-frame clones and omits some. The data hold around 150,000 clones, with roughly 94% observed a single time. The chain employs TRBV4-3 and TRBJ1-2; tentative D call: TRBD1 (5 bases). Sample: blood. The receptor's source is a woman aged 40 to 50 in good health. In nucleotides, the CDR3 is TGCGCCAGCAGCCAAGAACCCAGGGAAGACTATGGCTACACCTTC. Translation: CASSQEPREDYGYTF.